These 17 T cell receptor beta chains were sequenced from one sample in a study of cytomegalovirus exposure and HLA in healthy donors. PCR involved 60 Vbeta and 13 Jbeta primers. Repertoires were generated with immunoSEQ multiplex PCR, while TCRdb's copy carries only in-frame clones and drops some. The sample includes 240,000 or so clones, 75% to 85% of them seen just once. Source material: PBMCs. Source of these receptors: a woman aged 60 to 75 in good health and CMV-seropositive.

This clone was seen just once. J is TRBJ2-3 and V is TRBV9; D is unclear. From germline, CDR1 is SGDLS and CDR2 YYNGEE. Trimming removed 4 bases at V and 5 bases at J, with 11 bases between. The CDR3 runs 13 residues. The CDR3 DNA is TGTGCCAGCAGCCCGAGGCTGGGAGATACGCAGTATTTT. It specifies CASSPRLGDTQYF.

The chain employs TRBV29-1 and TRBJ2-3; D is undetermined. In germline, CDR1 is SQVTM, CDR2 ANQGSEA. With 7 bases removed from V and 1 base from J, the gap between germline ends came to 3 bases. The CDR3 is 10 residues long. For the CDR3, the DNA is TGCAGCGCGGGCACAGATACGCAGTATTTT. Translated, it gives CSAGTDTQYF.

V is TRBV7-3 and J is TRBJ2-3; 8 bases are shared with TRBD1. The CDR3 extends over 15 amino acids. V trimming: 5 bases; J trimming: 3 bases; junction bases outside the gene matches: 7. Germline V gene sequence: CDR1 SGHTA, CDR2 FQGTGA. As DNA, the CDR3 is TGTGCCAGCAGCACGACAGGGGTTAGAACAGATACGCAGTATTTT. This translates into CASSTTGVRTDTQYF. The full variable domain, in which reference TRBV7-3 and TRBJ2-3 provide the parts outside the CDR3, is GAGVSQTPSNKVTEKGKYVELRCDPISGHTALYWYRQSLGQGPEFLIYFQGTGAADDSGLPNDRFFAVRPEGSVSTLKIQRTERGDSAVYLCASSTTGVRTDTQYFGPGTRLTVL.

In DNA form, the CDR3 reads TGCGCCAGCAGTCCCCGGGACAGGAACACTGAAGCTTTCTTT. The encoded protein is CASSPRDRNTEAFF. The chain links TRBV10-2 to TRBJ1-1, with 7 bases matching TRBD1. The CDR3 is 14 amino acids. Germline values: CDR1 WSHSY, CDR2 SAAADI. The trim removed 5 bases at V and 1 base at J, leaving 4 bases unmatched.

This chain uses TRBV5-1 with TRBJ1-2, with TRBD1 as a possible D gene (5 bases). The CDR3 loop spans 13 amino acids. With 0 bases removed from V and 8 bases from J, the gap between germline ends came to 11 bases. From germline, CDR1 is SGHRS and CDR2 YFSETQ. CDR3 DNA: TGCGCCAGCAGCTTGGGGCCAGGGCGCGGCTACACCTTC. Translating gives CASSLGPGRGYTF.

The rearrangement links TRBV7-9 to TRBJ1-3; D is perhaps TRBD1 (6 bases). Trimming shortened V by 5 bases and J by 5 bases, and 16 bases separated the two germline ends. The germline V gene has CDR1 SEHNR and CDR2 FQNEAQ (reference sequence). The CDR3 runs 15 residues. The CDR3 DNA is TGTGCCAGCAGCGCGGGGGGCGGAGATCGAAACACCATATATTTT. Amino acids: CASSAGGGDRNTIYF.

This chain uses TRBV6-1 with TRBJ2-3, with D perhaps TRBD2 (6 bases). Between the trimmed V and J ends, which lost 4 bases and 0 bases, there was a span of 17 bases. Germline loops: CDR1 MNHNS, CDR2 SASEGT. The length of the CDR3 is 17 residues. This CDR3 is CASSASRVRGSTDTQYF. The CDR3 DNA follows: TGTGCCAGCAGTGCCTCGCGAGTTCGGGGGAGCACAGATACGCAGTATTTT.

V gene TRBV6-5 combines with J gene TRBJ1-5, with unresolved D. Germline CDR1 is MNHEY and CDR2 is SVGAGI. The CDR3 totals 14 residues. The V gene lost 6 bases and the J gene lost 0 bases, with 9 bases spanning the gap. The CDR3 DNA reads TGTGCCAGCAGCGGGAGTTATAGCAATCAGCCCCAGCATTTT. This codes for CASSGSYSNQPQHF.

V and J are TRBV4-1 and TRBJ1-6, with D possibly matching TRBD1 (5 bases). The CDR3 consists of 14 residues. Germline CDR1 reads MGHRA; CDR2 reads YSYEKL. V lost 1 base, J lost 9 bases, and 10 bases lay in between. The CDR3 coding sequence is TGCGCCAGCAGCCAAGGCCTCCAGGGTTCACCCCTCCACTTT. Translated: CASSQGLQGSPLHF.

This chain uses TRBV2 with TRBJ2-5, with D perhaps matching TRBD1 (5 bases). The germline gives CDR1 SNHLY, CDR2 FYNNEI. V lost 8 bases and J 5 bases, leaving 15 bases between the germline ends. The CDR3 runs to 13 residues. The chain's CDR3 is CASSIRQRETQYF. The CDR3 DNA reads as TGTGCCAGCTCCATAAGACAGCGCGAGACCCAGTACTTC.

The CDR3 spells CASSYLAGTSGYEQYF. As DNA, the CDR3 is TGTGCCAGCAGTTATTTAGCCGGGACTAGCGGCTACGAGCAGTACTTC. The chain couples TRBV6-5 to TRBJ2-7; 11 nucleotides align to TRBD2. V shed 3 bases, J shed 3 bases, and the junction held 7 bases outside the gene matches. The germline V gene encodes CDR1 MNHEY and CDR2 SVGAGI. This CDR3 spans 16 amino acids.

CDR3 sequence (DNA): TGTGCCAGCAGCTTAGGTACTAGCGGGATCTACGAGCAGTACTTC. This translates into CASSLGTSGIYEQYF. V and J are TRBV7-9 and TRBJ2-7, with 10 bases matching TRBD2. V shed 1 base and J 3 bases; nucleotides not matched to a gene: 3. The germline V gene has CDR1 SEHNR and CDR2 FQNEAQ (reference sequence). This CDR3 spans 15 amino acids.

The V call is TRBV5-1, the J call TRBJ2-5; D is perhaps TRBD1 (5 bases). This CDR3 spans 16 amino acids. From germline, CDR1 is SGHRS and CDR2 YFSETQ. V dropped 0 bases and J dropped 5 bases, with 17 bases sitting between them. This CDR3 is CASSLAGARRFETQYF. The CDR3 nucleotides read TGCGCCAGCAGCTTGGCTGGGGCGAGGCGCTTCGAGACCCAGTACTTC.

The rearrangement joins TRBV7-9 to TRBJ2-1, with TRBD1 matching over 8 bases. This CDR3 contains 15 residues. V shed 2 bases, J shed 7 bases, and the junction held 7 bases outside the gene matches. Germline V CDR1 and CDR2: SEHNR, FQNEAQ (reference sequence). CDR3 nucleotides: TGTGCCAGCAGCTTACAGGGGGCGCGTATTAATGAGCAGTTCTTC. It translates to CASSLQGARINEQFF.

This clone was found a few times. This chain uses TRBV14 with TRBJ1-2, with D perhaps TRBD1 (5 bases). The CDR3 runs to 14 residues. Germline V CDR1 and CDR2: SGHDN, FVKESK. The V end lost 2 bases, the J end lost 8 bases, and 15 bases lay between the germline ends. The CDR3 here is CASSQLRGLVGYTF. Here the CDR3 DNA reads TGTGCCAGCAGCCAATTGCGGGGCCTGGTCGGCTACACCTTC. The variable domain in full, with the rest retrieved from reference TRBV14 and TRBJ1-2, is EAGVTQFPSHSVIEKGQTVTLRCDPISGHDNLYWYRRVMGKEIKFLLHFVKESKQDESGMPNNRFLAERTGGTYSTLKVQPAELEDSGVYFCASSQLRGLVGYTFGSGTRLTVV.

The V and J genes are TRBV4-1 and TRBJ2-7, with TRBD1 matching over 9 bases. The CDR3 loop spans 15 amino acids. Unmatched junction bases numbered 6, after V lost 4 bases and J lost 2 bases. Per the germline V gene, CDR1 is MGHRA and CDR2 is YSYEKL. CDR3 DNA: TGCGCCAGCAGCCCCGGACAGGGGCTTCCCTACGAGCAGTACTTC. It yields the protein CASSPGQGLPYEQYF.

V and J are TRBV5-4 and TRBJ1-1, with D uncertain. The V end lost 5 bases, the J end lost 1 base, and 12 bases lay between the germline ends. The CDR3 has 14 amino acids. Germline lookup yields CDR1 SGHNT and CDR2 YYREEE (reference sequence). Written as DNA, the CDR3 is TGTGCCAGCAGTTCGGTAACAGCGAACACTGAAGCTTTCTTT. This encodes CASSSVTANTEAFF.